This T cell receptor (beta chain) was obtained from a study of blood T cell repertoires in COVID-19. The method was immunoSEQ multiplex PCR; TCRdb's version includes in-frame clones alone and lacks a portion of them. This sample has some 240,000 clones, with 85% to 90% found just once. While infection was still active, Seattle patients were enrolled and then followed longitudinally. From germline, CDR1 is MNHEY and CDR2 SMNVEV (reference sequence). V was pared by 3 bases and J by 4 bases, with 10 bases between. The CDR3 has 15 amino acids. This TCR came from an older woman with COVID-19, enrolled during active disease. The chain carries TRBV27 and TRBJ2-6; no clear D gene. Sample: peripheral blood. In DNA form, the CDR3 reads TGTGCCAGCAGTTTCACCGGGTCCGGGGCCAACGTCCTGACTTTC. It codes for CASSFTGSGANVLTF.